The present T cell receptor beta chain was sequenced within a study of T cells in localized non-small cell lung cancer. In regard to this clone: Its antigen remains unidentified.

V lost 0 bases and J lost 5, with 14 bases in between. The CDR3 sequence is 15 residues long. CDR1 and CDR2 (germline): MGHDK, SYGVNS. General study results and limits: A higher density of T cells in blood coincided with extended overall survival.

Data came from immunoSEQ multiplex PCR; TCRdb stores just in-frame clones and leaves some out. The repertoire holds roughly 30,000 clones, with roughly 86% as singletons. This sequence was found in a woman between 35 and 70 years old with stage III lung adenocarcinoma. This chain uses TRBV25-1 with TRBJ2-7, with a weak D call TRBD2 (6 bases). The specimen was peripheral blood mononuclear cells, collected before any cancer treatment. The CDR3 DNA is TGTGCCAGCAGTGAATATCGCGGGGCCTTGGACGAGCAGTACTTC. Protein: CASSEYRGALDEQYF.